A single sample gave rise to the 32 T cell receptor beta chains below, sequenced in a study of shared clonotypes between healthy human individuals. Method: immunoSEQ multiplex PCR; TCRdb's copy keeps in-frame clones and lacks some. The data contain some 380,000 clones, roughly 96% of them singletons. The sequencing input was memory CD8+ T cells sorted from blood. Subset denoted: CD45RO+ cells pooled with CCR7-negative TemRA cells. The receptor source for this set is a young man in good health.

V usage is TRBV7-2 and J usage is TRBJ2-5; maybe TRBD2 (6 bases). There are 15 residues in the CDR3. V was shortened by 3 bases and J by 3 bases, with 14 bases between the two germline ends. Looked up from germline, CDR1 is SGHTA and CDR2 is FQGNSA. DNA for the CDR3: TGTGCCAGCAGCTTCCAACCCCCGGGGGAAGAGACCCAGTACTTC. This encodes CASSFQPPGEETQYF.

The V and J genes are TRBV10-3 and TRBJ1-1; D remains unclear. The CDR3 has 13 amino acids. Trimming cost V 2 bases and J 4 bases, with 8 bases left between them. The V gene's germline CDR1 is ENHRY and CDR2 SYGVKD. The CDR3 coding sequence is TGTGCCATCAGTGAGGGGGATGGCACTGAAGCTTTCTTT. Translated, it gives CAISEGDGTEAFF.

The chain is built from TRBV6-1 and TRBJ1-1; 9 bases match TRBD1. This CDR3 is built from 13 residues. The germline V gene has CDR1 MNHNS and CDR2 SASEGT. Germline trimming cut 10 bases from V and 4 bases from J; bases unmatched to any gene: 7. CDR3 nucleotide sequence: TGTGCCACCAAGGGACAGGGCGTCACTGAAGCTTTCTTT. It translates to CATKGQGVTEAFF.

The rearrangement joins TRBV28 to TRBJ2-7; 9 nucleotides line up with TRBD2. The CDR3 covers 18 residues. Trimming took 2 bases from V and 1 from J; bases not matched to a gene: 12. Germline assignment: CDR1 MDHEN and CDR2 SYDVKM. This CDR3 reads CASSLPGSLAGWSYEQYF. For the CDR3, the DNA is TGTGCCAGCAGTTTACCAGGTTCTCTAGCGGGATGGTCCTACGAGCAGTACTTC.

V usage is TRBV6-5 and J usage is TRBJ2-2; possible D gene TRBD1, 5 bases. The CDR3 sequence is 13 residues long. The V end lost 8 bases, the J end lost 7 bases, and 14 bases lay between the germline ends. Germline V gene data show CDR1 as MNHEY and CDR2 as SVGAGI. The CDR3, as DNA: TGTGCCAGCCGCAGGGATGGTAGCGGGGAGCTGTTTTTT. Residues: CASRRDGSGELFF.

The rearrangement joins TRBV5-6 to TRBJ2-7, with 15 positions matching TRBD2. J gave up 5 bases and V 5 bases, and 2 bases lay outside the gene matches. The CDR3 runs 14 residues. Germline V gene sequence: CDR1 SGHDT, CDR2 YYEEEE. Here the CDR3 DNA reads TGTGCCAGCAGAGGGACTAGCGGGAGGAACGAGCAGTACTTC. Amino acid sequence: CASRGTSGRNEQYF.

This sequence joins TRBV30 and TRBJ2-6, with D uncertain. Per germline, CDR1 GTSNPN and CDR2 SVGIG (reference sequence). The length of the CDR3 is 20 residues. V was clipped by 0 bases and J by 1 base, with 22 bases between them. The CDR3 here is CAWSVWWSWENHSGANVLTF. The CDR3 nucleotides are TGTGCCTGGAGTGTCTGGTGGAGTTGGGAAAACCATTCTGGGGCCAACGTCCTGACTTTC.

This clone was seen once. The CDR3 loop reads CASSLEEGGYTF. The CDR3 bases are TGCGCCAGCAGCTTGGAGGAGGGTGGCTACACCTTC. The genes are TRBV5-1 and TRBJ1-2; D uncertain. The V gene's germline CDR1 is SGHRS and CDR2 YFSETQ. This CDR3 is 12 amino acids long. V gave up 0 bases and J gave up 7 bases, with 7 bases separating them.

V is TRBV4-2 and J is TRBJ2-4, with TRBD2 identical over 8 bases. Germline V gene lookup returns CDR1 LGHNA and CDR2 YNFKEQ. Germline trimming cut 0 bases from V and 0 bases from J; bases unmatched to any gene: 1. This CDR3 has 16 amino acids. CDR3 nucleotide sequence: TGTGCCAGCAGCCAAGATCTAGCGGGAGCCAAAAACATTCAGTACTTC. Translating it yields CASSQDLAGAKNIQYF.

The chain employs TRBV2 and TRBJ2-1; 7 nucleotides align to TRBD2. Germline loops: CDR1 SNHLY, CDR2 FYNNEI. CDR3 length equals 16 residues. The V gene end was trimmed by 3 bases and the J gene end by 7 bases; junction bases not matched to a gene: 12. CDR3 DNA: TGTGCCAGCAGTGACCCAGTGGGCGGGAGAATAAATGAGCAGTTCTTC. Translating it yields CASSDPVGGRINEQFF.

CDR3 coding DNA: TGTGCCAGCAGCCCGGTTAGAATGGGACAGGGTGCAGATACGCAGTATTTT. Protein: CASSPVRMGQGADTQYF. The chain recombines TRBV5-4 with TRBJ2-3, with TRBD1 matching 9 bases. This CDR3 has 17 residues. V dropped 4 bases and J dropped 4; count of bases not matched to a gene: 13. Germline assignment: CDR1 SGHNT and CDR2 YYREEE (reference sequence).

V usage is TRBV2 and J usage is TRBJ2-2, with TRBD1 matching over 7 bases. The J segment lost 6 bases and the V segment lost 4 bases, leaving 8 bases of the junction unmatched. CDR1 and CDR2 (germline): SNHLY, FYNNEI. The CDR3 is 15 amino acids. This CDR3 is CASSALTGQAGELFF. Here the CDR3 DNA reads TGTGCCAGCAGTGCCCTAACTGGACAGGCCGGGGAGCTGTTTTTT.

The V gene is TRBV7-9, the J gene TRBJ2-4; 12 bases map to TRBD1. The CDR3 loop spans 13 amino acids. The junction had 2 bases not matched to a gene; V was cut back by 5 bases and J by 9 bases. Per the germline V gene, CDR1 is SEHNR and CDR2 is FQNEAQ (reference sequence). CDR3 residues: CASSRDRGPIQYF. The CDR3 DNA reads TGTGCCAGCAGCCGGGACAGGGGGCCCATTCAGTACTTC.

The chain couples TRBV10-3 to TRBJ1-3, with D unresolved. Germline V gene lookup returns CDR1 ENHRY and CDR2 SYGVKD. Trimming left V 6 bases short and J 0 bases short, with 9 bases between. CDR3 length: 14 amino acids. The CDR3 loop is CAIREISSGNTIYF. In nucleotides, the CDR3 is TGTGCCATCAGGGAGATTTCCTCTGGAAACACCATATATTTT.

The table lists this clone with a count of one. The gene calls are TRBV27 and TRBJ2-7, with 7 bases fitting TRBD2. V was clipped by 0 bases and J by 1 base; unmatched bases: 12. The germline gives CDR1 MNHEY, CDR2 SMNVEV (reference sequence). This CDR3 has 18 amino acids. The CDR3 loop is CASSLSPGVAGGSYEQYF. CDR3 nucleotides: TGTGCCAGCAGTTTATCCCCCGGGGTAGCGGGTGGGTCCTACGAGCAGTACTTC.

This clone was seen just once. The genes are TRBV25-1 and TRBJ1-5; no clear D gene. Germline assignment: CDR1 MGHDK and CDR2 SYGVNS. The V gene lost 1 base and the J gene lost 8 bases, with 12 bases spanning the gap. This CDR3 is built from 14 residues. CDR3 region: CASSELSFREPQHF. DNA for the CDR3: TGTGCCAGCAGTGAATTATCGTTCCGGGAGCCCCAGCATTTT.

This chain joins TRBV5-1 and TRBJ1-1, with TRBD1 identical over 9 bases. Germline CDR1 reads SGHRS; CDR2 reads YFSETQ. The CDR3 covers 14 residues. V lost 5 bases to trimming and J lost 0 bases; unmatched junction nucleotides: 2. The DNA of the CDR3 is TGCGCCAGCAGTGGACAGGGGATGAACACTGAAGCTTTCTTT. It translates to CASSGQGMNTEAFF.

The chain couples TRBV5-1 to TRBJ2-5; 8 nucleotides line up with TRBD2. The CDR3 covers 16 residues. Germline V gives CDR1 SGHRS, CDR2 YFSETQ. With 4 bases clipped from V and 4 bases from J, the junction kept 12 bases outside the gene matches. For the CDR3, the DNA is TGCGCCAGCAGCCTCCCCTCGGGCAGCGGGAGAGAGACCCAGTACTTC. This gives the protein CASSLPSGSGRETQYF. Full variable domain (outside the CDR3, taken from reference TRBV5-1 and TRBJ2-5): KAGVTQTPRYLIKTRGQQVTLSCSPISGHRSVSWYQQTPGQGLQFLFEYFSETQRNKGNFPGRFSGRQFSNSRSEMNVSTLELGDSALYLCASSLPSGSGRETQYFGPGTRLLVL.

The chain has TRBV6-6 and TRBJ1-2; D gene unclear. Germline lookup yields CDR1 MNHNY and CDR2 SVGAGI (reference sequence). The CDR3 length is 13 residues. V was shortened by 2 bases and J by 6 bases, with 10 bases between the two germline ends. The CDR3 protein is CASSYRERDGYTF. The CDR3 DNA reads as TGTGCCAGCAGTTACAGGGAGAGGGATGGCTACACCTTC.

The genes are TRBV6-5 and TRBJ2-5; the match to TRBD1 covers 8 bases. From germline, CDR1 is MNHEY and CDR2 SVGAGI. The CDR3 totals 14 residues. The V and J ends lost 6 bases and 4 bases, in that order; junction bases with no gene match: 7. The CDR3: CASSLDRGGETQYF. The CDR3 DNA is TGTGCCAGCAGCCTTGACAGGGGTGGAGAGACCCAGTACTTC.

This clone showed up just once. The chain carries TRBV4-1 and TRBJ2-2; 8 bases are a match to TRBD1. The CDR3 extends over 14 amino acids. The germline gives CDR1 MGHRA, CDR2 YSYEKL. Trimming removed 1 base from V and 6 bases from J; junction bases left unmatched: 1. The CDR3: CASSQGQGPGELFF. For the CDR3, the DNA is TGCGCCAGCAGCCAAGGACAGGGGCCCGGGGAGCTGTTTTTT.

This chain connects TRBV6-4 to TRBJ2-2, with D tentatively TRBD1 or TRBD2 (5 bases each). This CDR3 has 14 amino acids. Germline-derived CDR1 and CDR2 are MRHNA and SNTAGT. Trimming cost V 6 bases and J 0 bases, with 8 bases left between them. This chain's CDR3 is CASRGTPNTGELFF. CDR3 bases: TGTGCCAGCAGAGGGACCCCGAACACCGGGGAGCTGTTTTTT.

The chain is built from TRBV30 and TRBJ2-3, with D unclear. Germline V CDR1 and CDR2: GTSNPN, SVGIG (reference sequence). This CDR3 region has 12 residues. V gave up 0 bases and J gave up 2 bases, with 3 bases separating them. The CDR3 DNA follows: TGTGCCTGGAGTGTACACACAGATACGCAGTATTTT. It yields the protein CAWSVHTDTQYF. Combining the CDR3 with reference TRBV30 and TRBJ2-3 gives the whole variable domain SQTIHQWPATLVQPVGSPLSLECTVEGTSNPNLYWYRQAAGRGLQLLFYSVGIGQISSEVPQNLSASRPQDRQFILSSKKLLLSDSGFYLCAWSVHTDTQYFGPGTRLTVL.

The chain combines TRBV6-1 with TRBJ2-1; maybe TRBD2 (5 bases). V lost 1 base and J lost 3, with 10 bases in between. This CDR3 spans 15 amino acids. Germline CDR1 is MNHNS and CDR2 is SASEGT. The CDR3 DNA reads TGTGCCAGCAGTGAAGACTGGGCGGGCTACAATGAGCAGTTCTTC. It codes for CASSEDWAGYNEQFF.

V usage is TRBV19 and J usage is TRBJ2-1, with D tentatively TRBD1 (5 bases). The CDR3 has 14 amino acids. Trimming stripped 3 bases from V and 5 bases from J, with 11 bases between. The germline V gene encodes CDR1 LNHDA and CDR2 SQIVND (reference sequence). This chain's CDR3 is CASSILGEDNEQFF. The CDR3, as DNA: TGTGCCAGTAGTATCCTAGGGGAAGACAATGAGCAGTTCTTC.

J is TRBJ2-5 and V is TRBV6-5, with 9 bases that match TRBD2. The germline V gene has CDR1 MNHEY and CDR2 SVGAGI. V trimming: 0 bases; J trimming: 2 bases; junction bases outside the gene matches: 4. This CDR3 contains 16 residues. CDR3 in amino acids: CASSYSASGVQETQYF. For the CDR3, the DNA is TGTGCCAGCAGTTACTCTGCTAGCGGGGTGCAAGAGACCCAGTACTTC.

This sequence joins TRBV10-2 and TRBJ1-2; unclear D gene. Between the trimmed V and J ends, which lost 6 bases and 8 bases, there was a span of 10 bases. Germline V gene sequence: CDR1 WSHSY, CDR2 SAAADI. The CDR3 is 11 amino acids. The CDR3: CASRGFEGYTF. In DNA form, the CDR3 reads TGCGCCAGCAGGGGGTTTGAGGGCTACACCTTC.

This sequence joins TRBV5-1 and TRBJ2-5; the D call may be TRBD1 or TRBD2 (5 bases each). This CDR3 is 14 amino acids long. With 4 bases removed from V and 2 bases from J, the gap between germline ends came to 12 bases. CDR1 SGHRS and CDR2 YFSETQ come from the germline V gene. Written as DNA, the CDR3 is TGCGCCAGCAGCGCCGGGACCAAACAAGAGACCCAGTACTTC. It is translated as CASSAGTKQETQYF.

V usage is TRBV28 and J usage is TRBJ1-5; TRBD1 aligns across 8 bases. Germline-derived CDR1 and CDR2 are MDHEN and SYDVKM. Unmatched junction bases numbered 10, after V lost 6 bases and J lost 6 bases. The CDR3 is 15 amino acids. Here the CDR3 DNA reads TGTGCCAGCAGCCACGGTGGACAGGGCGGTCAGCCCCAGCATTTT. Amino acid sequence: CASSHGGQGGQPQHF.

This chain's CDR3 is CASSLVATNEKLFF. The CDR3 DNA sequence: TGTGCCAGCAGTTTAGTCGCAACTAATGAAAAACTGTTTTTT. V and J are TRBV27 and TRBJ1-4; no firm D call. V was shortened by 2 bases and J by 0 bases, with 4 bases between the two germline ends. In germline, CDR1 is MNHEY, CDR2 SMNVEV (reference sequence). This CDR3 has 14 amino acids. Filled out from reference TRBV27 and TRBJ1-4, the complete variable domain reads EAQVTQNPRYLITVTGKKLTVTCSQNMNHEYMSWYRQDPGLGLRQIYYSMNVEVTDKGDVPEGYKVSRKEKRNFPLILESPSPNQTSLYFCASSLVATNEKLFFGSGTQLSVL.

V and J are TRBV6-6 and TRBJ2-5; weak D call: TRBD1 (6 bases). Germline loops: CDR1 MNHNY, CDR2 SVGAGI (reference sequence). Between the trimmed V and J ends, which lost 5 bases and 2 bases, there was a span of 12 bases. The CDR3 is 14 residues long. CDR3 amino acids: CASSPRQDQETQYF. As DNA, the CDR3 is TGTGCCAGCAGTCCCCGACAGGATCAAGAGACCCAGTACTTC.

The V and J genes are TRBV28 and TRBJ2-7; 10 bases are a match to TRBD2. There are 15 residues in the CDR3. The trim removed 5 bases at V and 6 bases at J, leaving 10 bases unmatched. In germline, CDR1 is MDHEN, CDR2 SYDVKM. CDR3 DNA: TGTGCCAGCAGTCAATACCGGACTAGCGGTATCGAGCAGTACTTC. Protein product: CASSQYRTSGIEQYF.